The source of this T cell receptor beta chain is a study of blood T cell repertoires in COVID-19. In the authors' workflow: Amplified reference gene primers provided the basis for estimating nucleated cell counts. TCRdb keeps only in-frame clones here, not all; method: immunoSEQ multiplex PCR. V and J calls and clone size follow that table, whereas D and trimming were derived from the DNA. This table holds roughly 200,000 clones, about 84% found once. This CDR3 contains 11 residues. In this sample, this clone turned up once. Sequencing used PBMCs or T cells enriched from blood (not recorded which). This receptor was identified in a man aged 40-55 years with acute COVID-19. This rearrangement joins TRBV21-1 to TRBJ1-1. TRBV21-1 is tagged as a pseudogene. CDR3 sequence (DNA): TGTGCCAGCAGCAAAGATCCGGGAGCTTTCTTT. The encoded protein is CASSKDPGAFF.